Listed here are 8 T cell receptor beta chains from one sample, sequenced in a study of T-cell reconstitution after alpha-beta-depleted transplantation in children. The authors prepared the TCRbeta library with unique molecular identifiers. A single record per CDR3 protein comes from TCRdb applying MiXCR to the PCR reads. This repertoire shows 250,000 to 400,000 distinct CDR3 sequences, approximately 23% found once; its top ten account for 10% to 11%. Sequenced material: PBMCs, mostly from graft donor cells, taken 180 days after TCRalphabeta/CD19-depleted stem cell transplant. The receptors derive from a male patient younger than 18 who had a stem cell transplant for acute lymphoblastic leukemia, so the T cells may come from the graft donor.

This clonotype was seen a handful of times. This chain connects TRBV5-1 to TRBJ2-5; D not resolved. V lost 3 bases and J 4 bases, leaving 10 bases between the germline ends. CDR3 length: 13 amino acids. The germline CDR1 and CDR2 sequences are SGHRS and YFSETQ. In DNA, the CDR3 is TGCGCCAGCAGCTCTGGCCCCTCAGAGACCCAGTACTTC. Residues: CASSSGPSETQYF.

This chain connects TRBV2 to TRBJ2-7; 12 positions match TRBD2. The CDR3 runs to 15 residues. V shed 6 bases and J 7 bases; nucleotides not matched to a gene: 10. The germline gives CDR1 SNHLY, CDR2 FYNNEI. CDR3 bases: TGTGCCAGCAGCCCCGGACTAGCGGGAAGGTGGGAGCAGTACTTC. Encoded protein: CASSPGLAGRWEQYF.

This clonotype has just a few counts. V usage is TRBV5-1 and J usage is TRBJ2-3; D remains unclear. Between the trimmed V and J ends, which lost 4 bases and 1 base, there was a span of 7 bases. There are 13 residues in the CDR3. CDR1 and CDR2 from the germline V gene are SGHRS and YFSETQ. Here the CDR3 DNA reads TGCGCCAGCAGCCCCCAGGGCACAGATACGCAGTATTTT. This encodes CASSPQGTDTQYF.

A few counts support this clonotype. The rearrangement joins TRBV5-8 to TRBJ1-4, with TRBD1 identical over 7 bases. The germline gives CDR1 SGHTS, CDR2 YDEGEE. This CDR3 spans 16 amino acids. The V and J ends lost 0 bases and 6 bases, in that order; junction bases with no gene match: 8. CDR3 amino acids: CASSLVLGTADEKLFF. The CDR3 DNA sequence: TGTGCCAGCAGCTTGGTGCTCGGGACAGCCGATGAAAAACTGTTTTTT.

There are a few counts of this clonotype. The chain uses TRBV5-1 and TRBJ1-2; D is possibly TRBD1 (5 bases). The length of the CDR3 is 13 residues. Germline CDR1 reads SGHRS; CDR2 reads YFSETQ. Trimming removed 5 bases at V and 3 bases at J, with 11 bases between. CDR3 residues: CASSLGLHYGYTF. CDR3 coding DNA: TGCGCCAGCAGTCTGGGGCTGCACTATGGCTACACCTTC.

This clonotype occurred a few times. The chain employs TRBV20-1 and TRBJ2-2, with D perhaps being TRBD1 or TRBD2 (6 bases each). The CDR3 has 15 amino acids. V was shortened by 1 base and J by 5 bases, with 14 bases between the two germline ends. Germline values: CDR1 DFQATT, CDR2 SNEGSKA (reference sequence). CDR3 coding DNA: TGCAGTGCTAGAGTCGTTAAAGGGGGGACCGGGGAGCTGTTTTTT. This codes for CSARVVKGGTGELFF.

V and J are TRBV5-1 and TRBJ2-5; 7 positions match TRBD2. This CDR3 has 16 residues. V lost 0 bases, J lost 0 bases, and 5 bases stayed unmatched. Germline CDR1 reads SGHRS; CDR2 reads YFSETQ. The DNA of the CDR3 is TGCGCCAGCAGCTTGGGTGGGGCGGGGGACCAAGAGACCCAGTACTTC. This sequence encodes CASSLGGAGDQETQYF.

This chain links TRBV10-3 with TRBJ1-6, with unresolved D. The CDR3 spans 15 residues. V lost 6 bases and J lost 6, with 15 bases in between. Germline values: CDR1 ENHRY, CDR2 SYGVKD. CDR3 region: CAIRKVQEFNSPLHF. The CDR3 bases are TGTGCCATCAGGAAAGTACAAGAATTTAATTCACCCCTCCACTTT.